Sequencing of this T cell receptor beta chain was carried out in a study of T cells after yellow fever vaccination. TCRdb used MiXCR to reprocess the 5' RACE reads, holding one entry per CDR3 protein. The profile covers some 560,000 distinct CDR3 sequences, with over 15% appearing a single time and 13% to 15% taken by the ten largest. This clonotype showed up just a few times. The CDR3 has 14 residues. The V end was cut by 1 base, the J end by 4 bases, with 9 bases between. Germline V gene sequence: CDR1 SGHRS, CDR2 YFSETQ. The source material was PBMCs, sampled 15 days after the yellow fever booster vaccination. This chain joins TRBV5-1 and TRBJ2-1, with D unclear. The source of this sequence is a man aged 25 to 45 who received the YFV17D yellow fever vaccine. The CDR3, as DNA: TGCGCCAGCAGCTTGATATCTCTATACAATGAGCAGTTCTTC. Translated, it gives CASSLISLYNEQFF.